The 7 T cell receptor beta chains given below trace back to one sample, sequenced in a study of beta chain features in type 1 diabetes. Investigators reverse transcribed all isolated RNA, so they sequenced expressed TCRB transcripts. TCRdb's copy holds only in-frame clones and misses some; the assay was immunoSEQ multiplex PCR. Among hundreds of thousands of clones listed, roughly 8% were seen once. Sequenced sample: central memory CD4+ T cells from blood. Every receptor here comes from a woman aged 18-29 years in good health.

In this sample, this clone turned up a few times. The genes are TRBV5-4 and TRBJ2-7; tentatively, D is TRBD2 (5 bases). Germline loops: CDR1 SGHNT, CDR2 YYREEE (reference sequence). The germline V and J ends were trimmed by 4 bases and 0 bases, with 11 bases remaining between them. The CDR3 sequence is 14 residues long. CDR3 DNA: TGTGCCAGCAGCCAAGATCTAGCCTCCTACGAGCAGTACTTC. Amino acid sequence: CASSQDLASYEQYF.

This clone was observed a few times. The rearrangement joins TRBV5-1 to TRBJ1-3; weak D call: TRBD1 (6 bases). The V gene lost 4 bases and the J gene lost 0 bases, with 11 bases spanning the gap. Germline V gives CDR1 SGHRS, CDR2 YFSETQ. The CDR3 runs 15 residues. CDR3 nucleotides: TGCGCCAGCAGCAGTCAGGGGATCTCTGGAAACACCATATATTTT. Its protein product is CASSSQGISGNTIYF.

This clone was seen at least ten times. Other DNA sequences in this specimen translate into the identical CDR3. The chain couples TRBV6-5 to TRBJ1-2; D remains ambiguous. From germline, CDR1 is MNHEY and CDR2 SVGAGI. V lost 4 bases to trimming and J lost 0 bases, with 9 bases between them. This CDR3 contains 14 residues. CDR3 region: CASSSQQTNYGYTF. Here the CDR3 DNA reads TGTGCCAGCAGTTCTCAGCAAACTAACTATGGCTACACCTTC.

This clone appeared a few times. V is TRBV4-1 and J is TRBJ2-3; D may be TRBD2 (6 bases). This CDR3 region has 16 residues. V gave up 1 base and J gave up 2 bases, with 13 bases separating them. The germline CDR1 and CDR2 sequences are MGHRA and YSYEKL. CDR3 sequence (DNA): TGCGCCAGCAGCCAAGGTCCGGGGGTCTACACAGATACGCAGTATTTT. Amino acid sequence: CASSQGPGVYTDTQYF.

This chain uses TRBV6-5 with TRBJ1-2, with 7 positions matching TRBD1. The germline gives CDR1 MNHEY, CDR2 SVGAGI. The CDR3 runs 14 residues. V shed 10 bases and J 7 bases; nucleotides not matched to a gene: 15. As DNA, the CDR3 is TGTGCCATCAGCCCGGGACAGCAGGCAACTGGCTACACCTTC. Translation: CAISPGQQATGYTF.

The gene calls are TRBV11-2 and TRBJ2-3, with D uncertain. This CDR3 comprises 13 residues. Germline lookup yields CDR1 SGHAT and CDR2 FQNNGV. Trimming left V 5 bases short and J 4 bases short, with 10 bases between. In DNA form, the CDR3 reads TGTGCCAGCAGCGACTTTGGGCCAGATACGCAGTATTTT. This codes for CASSDFGPDTQYF.

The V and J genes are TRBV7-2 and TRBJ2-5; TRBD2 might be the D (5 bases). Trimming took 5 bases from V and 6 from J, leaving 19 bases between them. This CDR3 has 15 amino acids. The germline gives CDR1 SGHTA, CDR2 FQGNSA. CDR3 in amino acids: CASSLSTGIIQTQYF. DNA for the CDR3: TGTGCCAGCAGCCTCTCGACCGGGATCATCCAGACCCAGTACTTC.